The rows below give T cell receptor beta chains drawn from one sample of a study of shared clonotypes between healthy human individuals. Profiled with immunoSEQ multiplex PCR; TCRdb holds only in-frame clones, not every one. The sample has just over 2,000,000 clones, approximately 94% seen once. Source material: naive CD8+ T cells sorted from blood. These receptors were collected from a man aged 18 to 35 in good health. Both conserved end residues are part of each CDR3. Each record gives: V gene, J gene, D gene, clone size, CDR3 protein, CDR3 DNA. D genes are given only for firm matches. Size tells how often a clone was seen (once, few, many) or the class of an expanded clone, and some rows leave it out.

TRBV5-4	TRBJ2-7	TRBD1	-	CASSYGTGDYEQYF	TGTGCCAGCAGCTACGGGACAGGGGACTACGAGCAGTACTTC
TRBV5-1	TRBJ1-4	-	-	CASRLAGLGGFGTNEKLFF	TGCGCCAGCCGACTAGCAGGTCTAGGGGGTTTCGGCACTAATGAAAAACTGTTTTTT
TRBV5-4	TRBJ2-2	-	-	CASSKAALIDTGELFF	TGTGCCAGCAGCAAGGCCGCCCTAATAGACACCGGGGAGCTGTTTTTT
TRBV7-2	TRBJ1-1	-	-	CASSLYGWEAFF	TGTGCCAGCAGCTTATACGGGTGGGAAGCTTTCTTT
TRBV30	TRBJ1-1	-	once	CAWSVLSAGDTEAFF	TGTGCCTGGAGTGTACTGTCCGCAGGGGACACTGAAGCTTTCTTT
TRBV27	TRBJ2-7	-	-	CASSLVGSSYEQYF	TGTGCCAGCAGTCTTGTCGGGAGCTCCTACGAGCAGTACTTC
TRBV29-1	TRBJ2-7	TRBD2	-	CSVVFGGSSYEQYF	TGCAGCGTTGTTTTCGGCGGGAGCTCCTACGAGCAGTACTTC
TRBV4-3	TRBJ2-7	TRBD2	-	CASSQESSGYYEQYF	TGCGCCAGCAGCCAAGAATCTAGCGGATACTACGAGCAGTACTTC
TRBV28	TRBJ1-2	-	-	CASNPTGANYGYTF	TGTGCCAGCAACCCTACGGGAGCTAACTATGGCTACACCTTC
TRBV4-1	TRBJ2-7	-	-	CASSQDPGGSYEQYF	TGCGCCAGCAGCCAAGATCCAGGAGGGTCGTACGAGCAGTACTTC
TRBV4-1	TRBJ1-3	TRBD1	-	CASSQVAGQSSGNTIYF	TGCGCCAGCAGCCAAGTGGCGGGACAGAGCTCTGGAAACACCATATATTTT
TRBV19	TRBJ2-5	-	once	CASMSGAGETQYF	TGTGCCAGTATGTCAGGGGCCGGGGAGACCCAGTACTTC
TRBV27	TRBJ1-2	-	-	CASSLSFGNGYTF	TGTGCCAGCAGTTTATCGTTCGGGAATGGCTACACCTTC
TRBV19	TRBJ1-2	TRBD1	-	CASSIGPTGDYGYTF	TGTGCCAGTAGTATCGGCCCGACAGGGGACTATGGCTACACCTTC
TRBV11-3	TRBJ2-2	-	-	CASSPTGTGELFF	TGTGCCAGCAGCCCTACAGGGACCGGGGAGCTGTTTTTT
TRBV6-5	TRBJ1-1	-	-	CASSSGTKSFF	TGTGCCAGCAGCTCCGGGACAAAATCTTTCTTT
TRBV18	TRBJ1-6	-	-	CASSLGAMALYNSPLHF	TGTGCCAGCTCACTGGGAGCAATGGCCCTATATAATTCACCCCTCCACTTT
TRBV5-6	TRBJ2-3	-	-	CASSLESDTQYF	TGTGCCAGCAGCCTGGAGTCAGATACGCAGTATTTT
TRBV9	TRBJ2-7	-	-	CASSVGSTGTRPYEQYF	TGTGCCAGCAGCGTAGGATCCACCGGGACTCGACCCTACGAGCAGTACTTC
TRBV11-2	TRBJ2-3	-	-	CASSLIAVARTDTQYF	TGTGCCAGCAGCTTAATTGCTGTAGCTAGAACAGATACGCAGTATTTT
TRBV25-1	TRBJ1-1	-	-	CASSEGAGDTEAFF	TGTGCCAGCAGTGAAGGGGCGGGGGACACTGAAGCTTTCTTT